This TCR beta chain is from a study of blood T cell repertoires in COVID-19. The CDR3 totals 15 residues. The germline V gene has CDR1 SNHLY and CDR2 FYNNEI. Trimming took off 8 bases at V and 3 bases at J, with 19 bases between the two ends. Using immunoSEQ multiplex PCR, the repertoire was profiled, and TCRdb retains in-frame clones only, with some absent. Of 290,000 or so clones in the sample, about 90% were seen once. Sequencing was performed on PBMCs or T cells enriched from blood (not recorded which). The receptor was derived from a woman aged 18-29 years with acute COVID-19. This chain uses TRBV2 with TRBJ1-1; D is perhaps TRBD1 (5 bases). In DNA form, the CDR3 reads TGTGCCAGCGGTCGGGACTTCATGGGGGACACTGAAGCTTTCTTT. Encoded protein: CASGRDFMGDTEAFF.